The subject of this entry is one T cell receptor (beta chain). Antigen: not known. The record originates from a study of radiotherapy plus CTLA-4 blockade in lung cancer. Looking at the study overall: Disease control reached less than 40%, with objective responses in 15% to 20%. Study-wide points: Radiotherapy was combined with ipilimumab, and tumor-derived TCR clones then expanded in blood. Reportedly, early blood T cell clone dynamics best predicted response, with interferon-beta.

Participants had chemo-refractory metastatic non-small-cell lung cancer and were treated with focal radiation plus ipilimumab CTLA-4 blockade. TCRdb's copy holds only in-frame clones and misses some; the assay was immunoSEQ multiplex PCR. The sample consists of 70,000 to 90,000 clones, more than 75% of them appearing once. V was clipped by 4 bases and J by 3 bases, with 15 bases between them. Germline V lookup: CDR1 SGHTA, CDR2 FQGNSA. This CDR3 is built from 15 residues. This clonotype originated in a human donor with non-small cell lung cancer who had a complete response to radiotherapy plus ipilimumab. The source material was peripheral blood, sampled from a patient treated with radiotherapy plus ipilimumab. The rearrangement joins TRBV7-2 to TRBJ2-5; the D gene could be TRBD1 or TRBD2 (6 bases each). The CDR3 DNA sequence: TGTGCCAGCAGCTACGGAGGGGGGAGCGAAGAGACCCAGTACTTC. It codes for CASSYGGGSEETQYF.